The sequence of this TCR beta chain was determined in a study of blood T cell repertoires in COVID-19. Background on the study: The origin of the acute and convalescent COVID-19 samples was the United States, Italy and Spain. T cells, B-cell-depleted T cells, or PBMCs supplied cDNA or gDNA.

Germline CDR1 and CDR2: MNHEY and SVGAGI. V was shortened by 0 bases and J by 6 bases, with 8 bases between the two germline ends. The CDR3 sequence is 13 residues long. The authors' processing: The authors estimated nucleated cell counts from reference gene primer amplification. The table came from immunoSEQ multiplex PCR; TCRdb's copy has only in-frame clones and leaves some out. The V and J calls and clone size come from that table; D and trimming were worked out from the DNA. The sample has roughly 220,000 clones, around 83% seen once; the top ten hold roughly 1.4%. The V gene is TRBV6-5, the J gene TRBJ1-2; D gene ambiguous. The sequenced sample consisted of peripheral blood. The sequence was collected from a woman aged 40 to 50 who had recovered from COVID-19. In DNA form, the CDR3 reads TGTGCCAGCAGTTACTCACAAAACCATGGCTACACCTTC. Amino acids: CASSYSQNHGYTF.